This is a list of T cell receptor beta chains from one sample in a study of blood T cells in healthy people across ages. TCRdb re-called the 5' RACE reads through MiXCR, storing one row per CDR3 protein. The sample includes around 1,000,000 distinct CDR3 sequences, roughly a quarter of them seen just once. This sample was also put to use in a study of T cells of mothers and their children.

The sequenced sample consisted of blood. These receptors were collected from a girl aged 2 to 9 in good health. Each CDR3 is given with its conserved first and last residue. The D gene is left open where the match is weak. Only part of the rows carry a size: once, few, many, or a class if the clone is expanded.

size: -
D: -
J: TRBJ2-5
V: TRBV11-1
CDR3: CASSLATSLETQYF
DNA: TGTGCCAGCAGCTTAGCGACGAGTCTTGAGACCCAGTACTTC

size: -
D: -
J: TRBJ1-4
V: TRBV20-1
CDR3: CSARPGGNEKLFF
DNA: TGCAGTGCTAGGCCCGGGGGTAATGAAAAACTGTTTTTT

size: -
D: -
J: TRBJ2-7
V: TRBV25-1
CDR3: CASSDIQADPYEQYF
DNA: TGTGCCAGCAGTGACATACAGGCGGATCCCTACGAGCAGTACTTC

size: -
D: -
J: TRBJ1-6
V: TRBV24-1
CDR3: CATRGTQSSYNSPLHF
DNA: TGTGCCACCAGGGGGACGCAGAGCTCCTATAATTCACCCCTCCACTTT

size: -
D: TRBD2
J: TRBJ2-7
V: TRBV7-9
CDR3: CASSPLAGESYEQYF
DNA: TGTGCCAGCAGCCCACTAGCGGGGGAGTCCTACGAGCAGTACTTC

size: -
D: TRBD2
J: TRBJ2-1
V: TRBV7-9
CDR3: CASSLWTSGSYNEQFF
DNA: TGTGCCAGCAGCCTGTGGACTAGCGGGAGCTACAATGAGCAGTTCTTC

size: few
D: -
J: TRBJ2-5
V: TRBV12-3/TRBV12-4
CDR3: CASTPGKPGTQYF
DNA: TGTGCCAGCACCCCGGGCAAACCGGGGACCCAGTACTTC

size: -
D: TRBD2
J: TRBJ2-1
V: TRBV28
CDR3: CASSLYHRASGRPNEQFF
DNA: TGTGCCAGCAGTTTATATCACAGGGCTAGCGGGAGGCCTAATGAGCAGTTCTTC

size: few
D: -
J: TRBJ1-2
V: TRBV3-1
CDR3: CASSPLGQTPYGYTF
DNA: TGTGCCAGCAGCCCCCTTGGACAGACCCCCTATGGCTACACCTTC

size: few
D: TRBD1
J: TRBJ1-6
V: TRBV5-1
CDR3: CASSFSQGTEANSPLHF
DNA: TGCGCCAGCAGCTTCTCCCAAGGGACAGAGGCGAATTCACCCCTCCACTTT

size: few
D: -
J: TRBJ1-4
V: TRBV28
CDR3: CASSLEKKLFF
DNA: TGTGCCAGCAGTTTAGAGAAAAAACTGTTTTTT